These 15 T cell receptor beta chains originate from one sample sequenced in a study of glioma-infiltrating T cells. Using RNA template, CDR3s of TCR alpha and beta were amplified with iRepertoire arm-PCR. TCRdb reprocessed the multiplex PCR reads with MiXCR, giving one entry per CDR3 protein. The sample has approximately 90,000 distinct CDR3 sequences, less than 30% seen once. The source material was glioma tissue, nonneoplastic brain tissue, or PBMCs (not recorded which). The receptors were sampled from a human donor with low-grade glioma or glioblastoma, undergoing nonglioma brain surgery, or in good health (not recorded which).

This chain uses TRBV3-1 with TRBJ2-3; maybe TRBD2 (5 bases). The V end was cut by 1 base, the J end by 6 bases, with 11 bases between. Germline CDR1 reads LGHDT; CDR2 reads YNNKEL (reference sequence). This CDR3 contains 14 residues. CDR3 nucleotide sequence: TGTGCCAGCAGCCAAGGGATCCGCGGGGATACGCAGTATTTT. Its protein product is CASSQGIRGDTQYF.

The chain carries TRBV6-9 and TRBJ2-2; no clear D gene. The germline V gene encodes CDR1 MNHGY and CDR2 SVAAGI. V lost 4 bases and J lost 6, with 12 bases in between. The CDR3 loop spans 14 amino acids. Here the CDR3 DNA reads TGTGCCAGCAGTTGGGGTCTCAGCTCCGGGGAGCTGTTTTTT. This sequence encodes CASSWGLSSGELFF.

CDR3 loop: CSAGGLAVKYEQYF. As DNA, the CDR3 is TGCAGTGCCGGAGGGCTAGCTGTAAAGTACGAGCAGTACTTC. The V and J genes are TRBV20-1 and TRBJ2-7; a weak D match, TRBD2 (6 bases). The ends were cut back, 6 bases at V and 4 bases at J, with 19 bases in the middle. Germline V gene data show CDR1 as DFQATT and CDR2 as SNEGSKA (reference sequence). The CDR3 totals 14 residues.

This clonotype showed up many times. The chain links TRBV7-2 to TRBJ1-5, with 7 nucleotides matching TRBD1. V lost 3 bases to trimming and J lost 4 bases; unmatched junction nucleotides: 6. The CDR3 consists of 15 residues. Germline CDR1 is SGHTA and CDR2 is FQGNSA. This chain's CDR3 is CASSFSGTANQPQHF. The CDR3 DNA follows: TGTGCCAGCAGCTTTTCCGGGACAGCTAATCAGCCCCAGCATTTT.

The gene calls are TRBV2 and TRBJ2-1; TRBD1 aligns across 8 bases. This CDR3 is built from 15 residues. V lost 7 bases, J lost 6 bases, and 11 bases stayed unmatched. Germline V gene lookup returns CDR1 SNHLY and CDR2 FYNNEI. CDR3 residues: CASTGQDRVSNEQFF. The DNA of the CDR3 is TGTGCCAGCACCGGACAGGACAGGGTCTCCAATGAGCAGTTCTTC.

In this sample, this clonotype turned up many times. In nucleotides, the CDR3 is TGTGCCAGCAGCCAAGATTGGGATTCACCCCTCCACTTT. Translated: CASSQDWDSPLHF. The chain joins TRBV3-1 to TRBJ1-6; the D is unclear. Trimming removed 0 bases at V and 8 bases at J, with 5 bases between. Germline CDR1 and CDR2: LGHDT and YNNKEL (reference sequence). This CDR3 is built from 13 residues.

This clonotype has a count of ten or more. The gene calls are TRBV27 and TRBJ1-1; 9 positions match TRBD1. This CDR3 contains 17 residues. Trimming cost V 4 bases and J 1 base; bases outside gene matches: 10. Germline CDR1 and CDR2: MNHEY and SMNVEV (reference sequence). The CDR3 region is CASSSQRTGVRNTEAFF. The CDR3 DNA follows: TGTGCCAGCAGTTCCCAACGGACAGGGGTGCGGAACACTGAAGCTTTCTTT.

This clonotype came up many times. In DNA form, the CDR3 reads TGCGCCAGCAGTAAAACGGGACAGGGCTTTGGGCCCCAGCATTTT. Residues: CASSKTGQGFGPQHF. The V and J genes are TRBV4-1 and TRBJ1-5; the match to TRBD1 covers 9 bases. V was clipped by 6 bases and J by 9 bases; unmatched bases: 12. CDR3 length equals 15 residues. Germline lookup yields CDR1 MGHRA and CDR2 YSYEKL.

The CDR3 coding sequence is TGTGCCAGCAGTAAGCGAGGTCAAGGACTAGCGACAGATACGCAGTATTTT. The encoded protein is CASSKRGQGLATDTQYF. The chain joins TRBV12-3 or TRBV12-4 to TRBJ2-3, with 9 bases lining up with TRBD2. This CDR3 has 17 amino acids. J gave up 3 bases and V 5 bases, and 12 bases lay outside the gene matches.

The rearrangement uses TRBV19 and TRBJ1-1; tentatively, D is TRBD1 (5 bases). Germline CDR1 and CDR2: LNHDA and SQIVND (reference sequence). The CDR3 totals 15 residues. Trimming left V 3 bases short and J 2 bases short, with 13 bases between. Written as DNA, the CDR3 is TGTGCCAGTAGTATGGGCCGGGGGGGAAACACTGAAGCTTTCTTT. Its translation: CASSMGRGGNTEAFF.

In this sample, this clonotype turned up many times. The chain joins TRBV2 to TRBJ1-6; no clear D gene. Per the germline V gene, CDR1 is SNHLY and CDR2 is FYNNEI. V was shortened by 8 bases and J by 7 bases, with 15 bases between the two germline ends. The CDR3 is 14 residues long. CDR3 nucleotide sequence: TGTGCCAGCCACTCGAACACCCCCAATTCACCCCTCCACTTT. It is translated as CASHSNTPNSPLHF.

Many counts were recorded for this clonotype. V usage is TRBV2 and J usage is TRBJ1-5, with TRBD1 matching over 8 bases. J lost 1 base, V lost 3 bases, and 5 bases had no gene match. The CDR3 runs to 16 residues. Germline CDR1 SNHLY, CDR2 FYNNEI. CDR3 amino acids: CASSDPRQGSNQPQHF. As DNA, the CDR3 is TGTGCCAGCAGTGACCCTAGACAGGGGAGCAATCAGCCCCAGCATTTT.

In this sample, this clonotype turned up a few times. The V call is TRBV4-2, the J call TRBJ2-6; D gene uncertain. Deletions cut 0 bases from V and 0 bases from J, with 9 bases between. The length of the CDR3 is 17 residues. The V gene's germline CDR1 is LGHNA and CDR2 YNFKEQ. DNA of the CDR3: TGTGCCAGCAGCCAAGATCCAGGCCTCTCTGGGGCCAACGTCCTGACTTTC. Translated, it gives CASSQDPGLSGANVLTF.

This clonotype showed up just once. The gene calls are TRBV20-1 and TRBJ1-6, with 8 bases aligning to TRBD1. V shed 5 bases and J 6 bases; nucleotides not matched to a gene: 6. CDR1 and CDR2 (germline): DFQATT, SNEGSKA (reference sequence). The length of the CDR3 is 14 residues. In DNA, the CDR3 is TGCAGTGCTGCCCGACAGGGGATTAATTCACCCCTCCACTTT. This gives the protein CSAARQGINSPLHF.

V and J are TRBV3-1 and TRBJ2-5; D not resolved. Trimming removed 4 bases from V and 2 bases from J, with 11 bases in between. This CDR3 is built from 14 residues. Germline V CDR1 and CDR2: LGHDT, YNNKEL (reference sequence). CDR3 coding DNA: TGTGCCAGCAGCCCCTACTCGGCTCAAGAGACCCAGTACTTC. Amino acid sequence: CASSPYSAQETQYF.